This T cell receptor (beta chain) was sequenced for a study of blood T cell repertoires in COVID-19. This clone was recorded once. Sequencing used immunoSEQ multiplex PCR; TCRdb keeps in-frame clones, though not all of them. The table lists fewer than 300,000 clones, 90% of them singletons. V lost 4 bases, J lost 3 bases, and 13 bases lay in between. CDR3 size: 15 residues. Germline CDR1 SGHRS, CDR2 YFSETQ. The rearrangement links TRBV5-1 to TRBJ2-2; a weak D match, TRBD1 (5 bases). The TCR was taken from a young woman who had recovered from COVID-19. Material: PBMCs or T cells enriched from blood (not recorded which). The CDR3 protein is CASSPWTFDTGELFF. CDR3 nucleotide sequence: TGCGCCAGCAGCCCTTGGACATTTGACACCGGGGAGCTGTTTTTT.